These T cell receptor beta chains were read from a single sample in a study of human T cells and chemical hapten exposure. TCRdb reprocessed the RACE reads with MiXCR, giving one entry per CDR3 protein. The sample includes approximately 320,000 distinct CDR3 sequences, 5% to 6.5% seen only once; the top ten take around 8%. The sequenced sample was whole blood, obtained in connection with sensitization to the hapten diphenylcyclopropenone (DPC). The receptors originated from a woman younger than 30 with alopecia areata. Some clones in this sample may be carry-over from other donors' samples. Each CDR3 is given with its conserved first and last residue. Fields, in order: V gene, D gene, J gene, clone size, CDR3 protein, CDR3 DNA. A D gene is named only where the DNA matches it firmly. Clone size, where shown, is once, few, many, or a class for clones that have expanded.

TRBV21-1	NA	TRBJ1-1	few	CASSKRSPGGDTEAFF	TGTGCCAGCAGCAAAAGATCGCCAGGGGGAGACACTGAAGCTTTCTTT
TRBV14	NA	TRBJ2-1	many	CASSQDAQTSHPNNEQFF	TGTGCCAGCAGCCAAGATGCCCAGACTAGTCATCCCAACAATGAGCAGTTCTTC
TRBV3-1	NA	TRBJ1-2	NA	CASSQGDTRLTYGYTF	TGTGCCAGCAGCCAAGGGGACACCCGTCTCACTTATGGCTACACCTTC
TRBV6-2/TRBV6-3	TRBD2	TRBJ2-1	many	CASSLYSGLAGHNEQFF	TGTGCCAGCAGTTTATACTCGGGACTAGCGGGTCACAATGAGCAGTTCTTC
TRBV20-1	NA	TRBJ1-1	few	CSASLPGGETEAFF	TGCAGTGCTAGTCTCCCGGGGGGGGAGACTGAAGCTTTCTTT
TRBV2	NA	TRBJ1-1	few	CASTLRRQNTEAFF	TGTGCCAGCACCCTCCGAAGACAGAACACTGAAGCTTTCTTT
TRBV28	TRBD1	TRBJ2-5	few	CASSWGQGRVTQYF	TGTGCCAGCAGTTGGGGACAGGGGCGTGTGACCCAGTACTTC
TRBV7-2	NA	TRBJ2-5	many	CASSLKYQETQYF	TGTGCCAGCAGCTTAAAGTACCAAGAGACCCAGTACTTC
TRBV20-1	NA	TRBJ2-7	many	CSARGTQYSYEQYF	TGCAGTGCTAGAGGGACACAATACTCCTACGAGCAGTACTTC
TRBV12-3/TRBV12-4	TRBD1	TRBJ1-4	NA	CASSSGQEEKLFF	TGTGCCAGCAGTTCTGGACAGGAAGAAAAACTGTTTTTT
TRBV7-2	TRBD1	TRBJ2-1	few	CASTQDRGRGLSYNEQFF	TGTGCCAGCACCCAGGACAGGGGGCGAGGCCTCTCCTACAATGAGCAGTTCTTC
TRBV19	NA	TRBJ1-5	NA	CASSITPGNQPQHF	TGTGCCAGTAGTATAACCCCGGGCAATCAGCCCCAGCATTTT
TRBV9	NA	TRBJ2-2	few	CASSGPGQPPGLTYTGELFF	TGTGCCAGCAGCGGTCCGGGACAACCTCCGGGACTAACTTACACCGGGGAGCTGTTTTTT
TRBV2	TRBD1	TRBJ1-4	NA	CASIQGVDEKLFF	TGTGCCAGCATCCAGGGGGTGGATGAAAAACTGTTTTTT
TRBV20-1	NA	TRBJ1-1	many	CSARENTEAFF	TGCAGTGCTAGGGAGAACACTGAAGCTTTCTTT
TRBV29-1	TRBD1	TRBJ1-5	many	CSVSTGGVQPQHF	TGCAGCGTTAGTACAGGGGGCGTTCAGCCCCAGCATTTT
TRBV10-3	TRBD1	TRBJ1-4	many	CAISEAPAGGLNEKLFF	TGTGCCATCAGTGAGGCCCCGGCAGGGGGCCTGAATGAAAAACTGTTTTTT
TRBV28	NA	TRBJ1-2	few	CASSPPPRAAIYGYTF	TGTGCCAGCAGTCCCCCGCCCAGGGCGGCGATTTATGGCTACACCTTC
TRBV5-1	NA	TRBJ1-1	few	CASSLDWSNTEAFF	TGCGCCAGCAGCTTGGATTGGTCCAACACTGAAGCTTTCTTT
TRBV12-3/TRBV12-4	NA	TRBJ2-7	few	CASSLYSYEQYF	TGTGCCAGCAGTTTGTACAGCTACGAGCAGTACTTC
TRBV20-1	NA	TRBJ2-3	NA	CSASPGGSDTQYF	TGCAGTGCTAGCCCGGGGGGCTCAGATACGCAGTATTTT
TRBV15	NA	TRBJ1-5	few	CATSRDPGINQPQHF	TGTGCCACCAGCAGAGATCCCGGGATCAATCAGCCCCAGCATTTT
TRBV7-2	NA	TRBJ1-6	few	CASSQDWGLPLHF	TGTGCCAGCAGCCAGGATTGGGGCCTACCCCTCCACTTT
TRBV7-2	TRBD1	TRBJ1-4	few	CASSSQPGQVNEKLFF	TGTGCCAGCAGCTCGCAACCGGGACAGGTTAATGAAAAACTGTTTTTT
TRBV7-3	NA	TRBJ1-6	NA	CASSLQGLDSPLHF	TGTGCCAGCAGCTTACAGGGTTTGGATTCACCCCTCCACTTT
TRBV7-9	NA	TRBJ1-5	many	CASSLGEQPQHF	TGTGCCAGCAGCCTTGGGGAGCAGCCCCAGCATTTT
TRBV4-1	NA	TRBJ2-3	few	CASSQVPDTQYF	TGCGCCAGCAGCCAAGTCCCAGATACGCAGTATTTT
TRBV7-8	NA	TRBJ1-1	few	CASSFSEGLTEAFF	TGTGCCAGCAGCTTTAGCGAGGGCCTTACTGAAGCTTTCTTT
TRBV4-2	NA	TRBJ2-7	few	CASSLGGGGGYEQYF	TGTGCCAGCAGCCTGGGCGGCGGGGGCGGCTACGAGCAGTACTTC
TRBV29-1	NA	TRBJ2-7	many	CSVVFSRSSYEQYF	TGCAGCGTTGTCTTTAGCCGTAGCTCCTACGAGCAGTACTTC
TRBV5-6	TRBD2	TRBJ2-3	many	CASSLGGGATDTQYF	TGTGCCAGCAGCTTGGGCGGGGGGGCCACAGATACGCAGTATTTT
TRBV6-2/TRBV6-3	NA	TRBJ2-5	few	CASSYSNSRETQYF	TGTGCCAGCAGTTACTCGAACAGCCGGGAGACCCAGTACTTC
TRBV9	TRBD1	TRBJ1-2	NA	CASSVVDRGNYGYTF	TGTGCCAGCAGCGTAGTCGACAGGGGTAACTATGGCTACACCTTC
TRBV7-8	NA	TRBJ2-2	NA	CASSTRWLGTGELFF	TGTGCCAGCAGCACCCGCTGGCTTGGCACCGGGGAGCTGTTTTTT
TRBV6-2/TRBV6-3	NA	TRBJ2-1	NA	CASSYRLERRLVSYNEQFF	TGTGCCAGCAGTTACCGCTTGGAACGGAGGCTGGTCTCCTACAATGAGCAGTTCTTC
TRBV20-1	NA	TRBJ1-1	NA	CSASQENTEAFF	TGCAGTGCTAGTCAGGAAAACACTGAAGCTTTCTTT
TRBV20-1	NA	TRBJ1-5	NA	CSARWRGEQPQHF	TGCAGTGCTCGGTGGAGAGGCGAACAGCCCCAGCATTTT
TRBV4-2	NA	TRBJ1-2	few	CASSQGRPTTGYTF	TGTGCCAGCAGCCAAGGTCGACCAACCACGGGCTACACCTTC
TRBV3-1	TRBD1	TRBJ1-1	few	CASSLSRTGERGTEAFF	TGTGCCAGCAGCCTGTCCCGGACAGGGGAGAGGGGCACTGAAGCTTTCTTT
TRBV6-5	NA	TRBJ2-5	few	CASSYLGSQETQYF	TGTGCCAGCAGTTACCTGGGGTCGCAGGAGACCCAGTACTTC
TRBV6-2/TRBV6-3	TRBD2	TRBJ2-2	NA	CASSPTSGGNGELFF	TGTGCCAGCAGTCCGACTAGCGGGGGGAACGGGGAGCTGTTTTTT
TRBV20-1	NA	TRBJ1-2	many	CSARDQRQGVNGYTF	TGCAGTGCTAGAGATCAACGCCAGGGCGTCAATGGCTACACCTTC
TRBV6-2/TRBV6-3	NA	TRBJ2-7	NA	CASSQRVFYEQYF	TGTGCCAGCAGTCAACGTGTCTTCTACGAGCAGTACTTC
TRBV15	NA	TRBJ1-6	NA	CATRVGSKDSPLHF	TGTGCCACCAGAGTCGGGAGCAAGGATTCACCCCTCCACTTT
TRBV5-1	TRBD1	TRBJ1-1	many	CASSLAWDRNTEAFF	TGCGCCAGCAGCTTGGCCTGGGACAGGAACACTGAAGCTTTCTTT
TRBV9	NA	TRBJ2-3	few	CASSVSLPGGDTQYF	NA
TRBV7-8	NA	TRBJ2-3	few	CASSSRTYSTDTQYF	TGTGCCAGCAGCTCCCGGACCTATAGCACAGATACGCAGTATTTT
TRBV2	NA	TRBJ2-1	NA	CASSEIRNNEQFF	TGTGCCAGCAGTGAAATCCGGAACAATGAGCAGTTCTTC
TRBV6-2/TRBV6-3	NA	TRBJ2-3	NA	CASSYPSGGASTDTQYF	TGTGCCAGCAGTTATCCCTCTGGGGGAGCTAGCACAGATACGCAGTATTTT
TRBV5-1	TRBD2	TRBJ2-3	NA	CASSLEGGLAVGTQYF	TGCGCCAGCAGCTTGGAAGGCGGACTAGCAGTAGGTACGCAGTATTTT